These T cell receptor beta chains were read from a single sample in a study of blood T cell repertoires in COVID-19. Measured with immunoSEQ multiplex PCR; TCRdb has only the in-frame clones, and not every one. The sample yields approximately 230,000 clones, about nine tenths seen once. Sequencing used peripheral blood. Receptor source: a man aged 25 to 40 who had recovered from COVID-19. Both conserved end residues are trimmed from each CDR3.

TRBV3-1/TRBV3-2,ASSFGFQPQH
TRBV19,ASKKGGQSDGYT
TRBV6-4,ASSELAGGADTQY
TRBV3-1/TRBV3-2,ASSQLGGNEQY
TRBV5-1,ASSLASGRYSNQPQH
TRBV5-1,ASSLVAGGERGYT
TRBV9,ASSVTVSYEQY
TRBV13,ASSLGRGNEQF
TRBV18,ASSPPAQGGGYT
TRBV6-5,ASSYSFTGSGTEAF
TRBV10-1,ASSDRVVDEQF
TRBV27,ATSDRGGYT
TRBV14,ASSQVTGVPYGYT
TRBV7-2,ASSSRVTGNTIY
TRBV5-4,ASSLPGTGLGGYT
TRBV6-5,ANRGAGELF
TRBV6-5,ASVGGVSSEQF
TRBV4-3,ASSQDRGGLSTDTQY
TRBV9,ASSISGGSGTDTQY
TRBV2,ASNPFQTGYNEQF
TRBV21-1,ASSTGQSTDTQY
TRBV12-5,ASGLGGLGETQY
TRBV6-6,ASSLAGTGGYEQY
TRBV7-9,ASSPFRGRGEAF
TRBV21-1,ASSKGEILNTEAF
TRBV30,AWSPRDNGYT
TRBV11-2,ASSFSYGYT
TRBV24-1,ATTSIGLAGGQGDTQY
TRBV7-2,ASSGGDLFRFYSPLH
TRBV4-1,ASSQRRGQTNYGYT
TRBV2,ASSLTSGGRGELF
TRBV25-1,ASSVGGLSYEQY
TRBV7-8,ASSSPTTSYEQY
TRBV18,ASSPIDDGGATETQY
TRBV5-1,ASSLDGNSPLH
TRBV13,ASSFSGGGNEQY
TRBV5-4,ASSFVGRSSYNEQF
TRBV7-2,ASSLTSAGWDTQY
TRBV6-2/TRBV6-3,ASSNRYPGTPTGELF
TRBV6-4,ASSEGVPNTEAF
TRBV3-1/TRBV3-2,ASSPLGDYGYT
TRBV13,ASSLIGRGNEKLF
TRBV11-2,ASSLDRGTEAF
TRBV4-1,ASSRLGTAEAKNIQY